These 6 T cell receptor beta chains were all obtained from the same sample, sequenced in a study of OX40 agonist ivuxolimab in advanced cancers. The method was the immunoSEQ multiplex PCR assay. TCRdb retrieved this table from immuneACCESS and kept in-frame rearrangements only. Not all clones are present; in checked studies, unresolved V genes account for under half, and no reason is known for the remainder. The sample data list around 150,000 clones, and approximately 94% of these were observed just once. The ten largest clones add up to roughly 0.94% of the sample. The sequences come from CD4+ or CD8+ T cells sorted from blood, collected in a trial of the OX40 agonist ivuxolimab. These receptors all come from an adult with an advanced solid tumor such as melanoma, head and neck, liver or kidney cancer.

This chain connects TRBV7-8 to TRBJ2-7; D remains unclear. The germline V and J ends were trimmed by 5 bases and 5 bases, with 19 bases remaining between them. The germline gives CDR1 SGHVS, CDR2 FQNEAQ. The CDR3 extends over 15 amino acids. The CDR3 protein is CASSHPVAGLDEQYF. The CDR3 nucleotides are TGTGCCAGCAGCCATCCCGTCGCAGGTCTCGACGAGCAGTACTTC.

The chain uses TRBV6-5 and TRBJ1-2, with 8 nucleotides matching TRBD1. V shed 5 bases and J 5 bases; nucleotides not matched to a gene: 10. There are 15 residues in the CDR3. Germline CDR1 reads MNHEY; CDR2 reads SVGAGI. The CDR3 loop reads CASSLTGQDNYGYTF. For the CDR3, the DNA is TGTGCCAGCAGTCTTACGGGACAGGATAATTATGGCTACACCTTC.

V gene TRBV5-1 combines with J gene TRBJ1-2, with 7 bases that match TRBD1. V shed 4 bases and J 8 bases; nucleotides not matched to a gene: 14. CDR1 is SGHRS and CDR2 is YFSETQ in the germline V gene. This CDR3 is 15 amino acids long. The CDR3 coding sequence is TGCGCCAGCAGCCAAGGACAGGCCCGGAAGGGGGGCTACACCTTC. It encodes CASSQGQARKGGYTF.

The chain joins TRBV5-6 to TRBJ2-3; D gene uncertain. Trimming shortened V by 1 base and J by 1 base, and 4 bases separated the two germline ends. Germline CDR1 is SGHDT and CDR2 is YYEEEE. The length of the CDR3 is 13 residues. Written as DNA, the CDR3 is TGTGCCAGCAGCTTGTGGGGCACAGATACGCAGTATTTT. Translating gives CASSLWGTDTQYF. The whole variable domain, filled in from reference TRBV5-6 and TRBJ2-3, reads DAGVTQSPTHLIKTRGQQVTLRCSPKSGHDTVSWYQQALGQGPQFIFQYYEEEERQRGNFPDRFSGHQFPNYSSELNVNALLLGDSALYLCASSLWGTDTQYFGPGTRLTVL.

Here the CDR3 reads CASSQGTGPSGNTIYF. The CDR3 nucleotides are TGTGCCAGCAGCCAAGGGACAGGGCCGTCTGGAAACACCATATATTTT. This chain uses TRBV14 with TRBJ1-3; 8 nucleotides align to TRBD1. The V gene's germline CDR1 is SGHDN and CDR2 FVKESK. The ends lost 1 base at V and 1 base at J; junction bases unmatched: 3. The CDR3 sequence is 16 residues long.

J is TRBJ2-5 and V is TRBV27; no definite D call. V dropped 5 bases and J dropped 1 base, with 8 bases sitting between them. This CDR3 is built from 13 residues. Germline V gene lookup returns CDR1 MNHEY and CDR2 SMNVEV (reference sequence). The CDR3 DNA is TGTGCCAGCAGTCCCCTGGGCCAAGAGACCCAGTACTTC. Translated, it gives CASSPLGQETQYF.